This T cell receptor beta chain was documented in a study of ipilimumab plus nivolumab after autologous stem cell transplantation. Study-level background: The myeloma group: high-risk transplant-naive, or relapse within 3 years after first autologous transplant.

Measured with immunoSEQ multiplex PCR; TCRdb has only the in-frame clones, and not every one. Of a few thousand clones detected, 75% to 85% appear once; the ten largest clones hold 58%. With respect to this clone: The target antigen is unknown.

CDR1 SNHLY and CDR2 FYNNEI come from the germline V gene. The V segment lost 5 bases and the J segment 8 bases; nucleotides outside the gene matches: 3. This CDR3 has 12 residues. Whole-study results and caveats: The authors say TCR, Treg and microbiome findings warrant further study.

Ipilimumab, 1 mg/kg, started 14 to 28 days after autologous transplant. Patients got 3 mg/kg IV nivolumab weeks 1, 4, 7, 10, then biweekly through week 26. The clonotype comes from a male donor with multiple myeloma. The specimen comprised PBMCs, sampled in a trial of ipilimumab plus nivolumab as post-transplant consolidation. V gene TRBV2 combines with J gene TRBJ1-1; the match to TRBD1 covers 9 bases. The CDR3 nucleotides are TGTGCCAGCAGTTCCGGACAGGGGGAAGCTTTCTTT. This gives the protein CASSSGQGEAFF.